The 2 T cell receptor beta chains presented below share a single source sample, sequenced in a study of T cell clonality in common variable immunodeficiency. Sequencing was performed with immunoSEQ multiplex PCR; in TCRdb, only in-frame clones are kept and a portion is missing. Altogether roughly 50,000 clones were found in the sample, and no singletons occur. The sequencing input was peripheral blood mononuclear cells. The source is a person aged 18 to 70 in good health.

Comment on this clone: The read halts 3 residues ahead of the CDR3 end, with the missing end drawn from the germline J gene. The chain has TRBV18 and TRBJ2-1, with D perhaps matching TRBD1 (6 bases). This CDR3 is 15 amino acids long. V was trimmed by 5 bases and J by 8 bases, leaving 19 bases between them. Looked up from germline, CDR1 is KGHSH and CDR2 is LQKENI. CDR3 DNA (partial): TGTGCCAGCTCAAATACAAAAAACAGGGTCCATGAG. Its translation is CASSNTKNRVHE. The complete CDR3 protein is CASSNTKNRVHEQFF.

With regard to this clone: Coverage ceases 3 residues before the CDR3 finishes, and the germline J gene fills in the end. V usage is TRBV19 and J usage is TRBJ2-1; D perhaps matches TRBD2 (5 bases). Trimming shortened V by 3 bases and J by 4 bases, and 7 bases separated the two germline ends. In germline, CDR1 is LNHDA, CDR2 SQIVND (reference sequence). This CDR3 has 13 amino acids. CDR3 loop: CASSIGGYNEQFF. Incomplete CDR3 DNA: TGTGCCAGTAGTATTGGCGGGTACAATGAG.